These T cell receptor beta chains were read from a single sample in a study of immune cell composition in non-small cell lung cancer. Assay: immunoSEQ multiplex PCR; the TCRdb copy retains only in-frame clones and omits some. The sample includes under 7,000 clones, 82% seen only once; the top ten take 7% to 10%. The sample taken for sequencing was non-adjacent lung tissue. Source of these receptors: a human donor with non-small cell lung cancer. Each CDR3 is given with its conserved first and last residue. The D gene is left open where the match is weak. Size values are once, few and many counts, or a class for expanded clones, and some rows have none.

size: -
V: TRBV18
J: TRBJ2-2
D: -
DNA: TGTGCCAGCTCATTCGACACGAACACCGGGGAGCTGTTTTTT
CDR3: CASSFDTNTGELFF

size: -
V: TRBV4-3
J: TRBJ1-2
D: -
DNA: TGCGCCAGCAGCCCCGTAAGGGGGGGCGGGTATGGCTACACCTTC
CDR3: CASSPVRGGGYGYTF

size: -
V: TRBV5-4
J: TRBJ2-7
D: TRBD2
DNA: TGTGCCAGCAGCCGAAACCCTCTAGCGGGAGGTGGGTACGAGCAGTACTTC
CDR3: CASSRNPLAGGGYEQYF

size: few
V: TRBV6-5
J: TRBJ1-3
D: TRBD1
DNA: TGTGCCAGCAGTCGACAGGGCTTCTCTGGAAACACCATATATTTT
CDR3: CASSRQGFSGNTIYF

size: -
V: TRBV4-3
J: TRBJ2-7
D: -
DNA: TGCGCCAGCAGCCAAGATCGGTGGGGAGCTCAAGAGCAGTACTTC
CDR3: CASSQDRWGAQEQYF

size: -
V: TRBV28
J: TRBJ2-7
D: TRBD2
DNA: TGTGCCAGCTCCCCGCCAGCGGGAGGGGGGGTATACGAGCAGTACTTC
CDR3: CASSPPAGGGVYEQYF

size: -
V: TRBV30
J: TRBJ1-1
D: -
DNA: TGTGCCTGGAGTCCGAGCCGGTTCGGGGCTTTCTTT
CDR3: CAWSPSRFGAFF

size: once
V: TRBV4-2
J: TRBJ2-3
D: TRBD2
DNA: TGTGCCAGCAGCCAAGAGACGGGAGGAGGTACGCAGTATTTT
CDR3: CASSQETGGGTQYF

size: -
V: TRBV18
J: TRBJ1-5
D: -
DNA: TGTGCCAGCTCACGGGAGAACAATCAGCCCCAGCATTTT
CDR3: CASSRENNQPQHF

size: few
V: TRBV5-1
J: TRBJ1-6
D: -
DNA: TGCGCCAGCAGCTACTCGACAGATAGGCCCCTCCACTTT
CDR3: CASSYSTDRPLHF

size: -
V: TRBV30
J: TRBJ2-7
D: TRBD1
DNA: TGTGCCTGGAGTAGGGGACAGGGTCTAGTGGAGCAGTACTTC
CDR3: CAWSRGQGLVEQYF

size: -
V: TRBV4-2
J: TRBJ2-1
D: TRBD2
DNA: TGTGCCAGCAGCCAAGTCCTAGCGGGGGAGACTCTAGTCCGTGGTAATGAGCAGTTCTTC
CDR3: CASSQVLAGETLVRGNEQFF

size: -
V: TRBV11-3
J: TRBJ2-2
D: -
DNA: TGTGCCAGCAGCTTATCCAGGGGACACGGGGAGCTGTTTTTT
CDR3: CASSLSRGHGELFF

size: -
V: TRBV18
J: TRBJ1-5
D: -
DNA: TGTGCCAGCTCACCGGTCCCTAATAATCAGCCCCAGCATTTT
CDR3: CASSPVPNNQPQHF

size: -
V: TRBV9
J: TRBJ2-2
D: -
DNA: TGTGCCAGCAGCGTTAAGAACACCGGGGAGCTGTTTTTT
CDR3: CASSVKNTGELFF

size: -
V: TRBV7-2
J: TRBJ1-3
D: -
DNA: TGTGCCAGCAGCTTAGCGGTTAGGAGCTCTGGAAACACCATATATTTT
CDR3: CASSLAVRSSGNTIYF

size: -
V: TRBV6-5
J: TRBJ1-3
D: -
DNA: TGTGCCAGCAGTTACTTTAAGCGGGACACCCTCGTATTT
CDR3: CASSYFKRDTLVF

size: -
V: TRBV5-4
J: TRBJ1-2
D: -
DNA: TGTGCCAGCAGCTTGAGGAGCGCGACTAACTATGGCTACACCTTC
CDR3: CASSLRSATNYGYTF

size: -
V: TRBV6-5
J: TRBJ2-3
D: TRBD2
DNA: TGTGCCAGCAGTACAGCGGGGGTGGCAGATACGCAGTATTTT
CDR3: CASSTAGVADTQYF

size: -
V: TRBV4-3
J: TRBJ2-3
D: -
DNA: TGCGCCAGCAGCCAAACCCCGAGGGGGTCGGCAGATACGCAGTATTTT
CDR3: CASSQTPRGSADTQYF

size: -
V: TRBV11-2
J: TRBJ2-1
D: -
DNA: TGTGCCAGCAGCTTTCCCAATTACAATGAGCAGTTCTTC
CDR3: CASSFPNYNEQFF

size: -
V: TRBV29-1
J: TRBJ2-2
D: TRBD2
DNA: TGCAGCGTACCGAATAGCGGGAGGGCAAACACCGGGGAGCTGTTTTTT
CDR3: CSVPNSGRANTGELFF

size: -
V: TRBV4-1
J: TRBJ2-1
D: -
DNA: TGCGCCAGCAGCCAAAGACTAGAGCCCTACAATGAGCAGTTCTTC
CDR3: CASSQRLEPYNEQFF

size: -
V: TRBV4-2
J: TRBJ2-1
D: TRBD2
DNA: TGTGCCAGCAGCCAAAACCGTGGCGGGAGGTCCTACAATGAGCAGTTCTTC
CDR3: CASSQNRGGRSYNEQFF

size: once
V: TRBV7-9
J: TRBJ1-2
D: TRBD1
DNA: TGTGCCAGCAGCCCACGGACAGGTTGGAGCTATGGCTACACCTTC
CDR3: CASSPRTGWSYGYTF

size: -
V: TRBV7-8
J: TRBJ2-1
D: TRBD2
DNA: TGTGCCAGCAGCGCGACCGGGACTAGCGGGAAAGGAGAGCAGTTCTTC
CDR3: CASSATGTSGKGEQFF

size: -
V: TRBV11-2
J: TRBJ1-1
D: -
DNA: TGTGCCAGCAGACGCGGGTCGAGTGGGAACACTGAAGCTTTCTTT
CDR3: CASRRGSSGNTEAFF

size: -
V: TRBV11-2
J: TRBJ1-3
D: -
DNA: TGTGCCAGCAGCTTAGCGGGGGGAAACACCATATATTTT
CDR3: CASSLAGGNTIYF

size: -
V: TRBV4-1
J: TRBJ2-7
D: -
DNA: TGCGCCAGCAGCCAAGTATTCTCGTTGGGCAGGGGCGCCCACTACGAGCAGTACTTC
CDR3: CASSQVFSLGRGAHYEQYF

size: few
V: TRBV7-8
J: TRBJ2-5
D: -
DNA: TGTGCCAGCAGCCCCCCCGGCAGGGAAGGGGAGACCCAGTACTTC
CDR3: CASSPPGREGETQYF

size: -
V: TRBV5-4
J: TRBJ2-2
D: TRBD2
DNA: TGTGCCAGCAGCTTCCTAGCGGGGTCTGCCGGGGAGCTGTTTTTT
CDR3: CASSFLAGSAGELFF

size: -
V: TRBV7-6
J: TRBJ2-2
D: TRBD2
DNA: TGTGCCAGCAGCTTGGGGGGGGCCGGGGAGCTGTTTTTT
CDR3: CASSLGGAGELFF

size: -
V: TRBV19
J: TRBJ1-1
D: TRBD1
DNA: TGTGCCAGTAGTATGGGACAGGCTCAAATTCCGAGCACTGAAGCTTTCTTT
CDR3: CASSMGQAQIPSTEAFF

size: -
V: TRBV21-1
J: TRBJ2-3
D: -
DNA: TGTGCCTTCCGACCCGCCCGGGGACAGGGGGCCGATACGCAGTATTTT
CDR3: CAFRPARGQGADTQYF

size: -
V: TRBV7-9
J: TRBJ2-7
D: TRBD1
DNA: TGTGCCAGCAGCCCCCCGACAGGGGCGGTTGACGAGCAGTACTTC
CDR3: CASSPPTGAVDEQYF

size: -
V: TRBV5-4
J: TRBJ1-1
D: -
DNA: TGTGCCAGCAGCCAGGACGGGGGGGCCTCTGAAGCTTTCTTT
CDR3: CASSQDGGASEAFF

size: once
V: TRBV4-3
J: TRBJ1-1
D: TRBD1
DNA: TGCGCCAGCAGCCAAGATCGGCGACAGGGTTCGAGAACCACTGAAGCTTTCTTT
CDR3: CASSQDRRQGSRTTEAFF

size: -
V: TRBV5-1
J: TRBJ1-4
D: TRBD1
DNA: TGCGCCAGCAGTTCCGGACAGGGAGGGCGACTTGCTAATGAAAAACTGTTTTTT
CDR3: CASSSGQGGRLANEKLFF

size: -
V: TRBV9
J: TRBJ2-3
D: -
DNA: TGTGCCAGCAGCGTAGATTACAGACGCACAGATACGCAGTATTTT
CDR3: CASSVDYRRTDTQYF

size: -
V: TRBV6-1
J: TRBJ1-1
D: TRBD1
DNA: TGTGCCAGCAGTGAGGGGACAGGGGCAAACACTGAAGCTTTCTTT
CDR3: CASSEGTGANTEAFF

size: medium-sized
V: TRBV9
J: TRBJ1-6
D: TRBD1
DNA: TGTGCCAGCAGCGTTACAGGGGACGTTAATTCACCCCTCCACTTT
CDR3: CASSVTGDVNSPLHF

size: -
V: TRBV10-2
J: TRBJ1-6
D: TRBD1
DNA: TGCGCCAGCAGAGTTGGACAGGGGGCGAATTCACCCCTCCACTTT
CDR3: CASRVGQGANSPLHF

size: -
V: TRBV28
J: TRBJ1-4
D: TRBD1
DNA: TGTGCCAGCAGTCCGCAGGGGGCAAAGCGGGAAAAACTGTTTTTT
CDR3: CASSPQGAKREKLFF

size: -
V: TRBV7-2
J: TRBJ2-7
D: TRBD2
DNA: TGTGCCAGCAGCTCACGCCCAGGGATAGCGGGGTTCTACGAGCAGTACTTC
CDR3: CASSSRPGIAGFYEQYF

size: -
V: TRBV4-3
J: TRBJ1-4
D: TRBD1
DNA: TGCGCCAGCAGCCAACATGTCCAAGGGACAGCTGAAAAACTGTTTTTT
CDR3: CASSQHVQGTAEKLFF

size: few
V: TRBV10-3
J: TRBJ2-5
D: -
DNA: TGTGCCATCAGTGAAGTTCGATGGACACCACAAGAGACCCAGTACTTC
CDR3: CAISEVRWTPQETQYF

size: -
V: TRBV30
J: TRBJ2-3
D: TRBD2
DNA: TGTGCCTGGACTCGCGGGAGAACCAATACGCAGTATTTT
CDR3: CAWTRGRTNTQYF

size: -
V: TRBV19
J: TRBJ1-1
D: TRBD1
DNA: TGTGCCACGGAGGGACAGGGCCACACATTGGGCACTGAAGCTTTCTTT
CDR3: CATEGQGHTLGTEAFF

size: -
V: TRBV9
J: TRBJ2-1
D: -
DNA: TGTGCCAGCAGCCGGAGGGGGGGATACAATGAGCAGTTCTTC
CDR3: CASSRRGGYNEQFF

size: -
V: TRBV30
J: TRBJ2-1
D: TRBD1
DNA: TGTGCCTGGAGTCCGACCCGGACAGGGGAGGGATTCTTC
CDR3: CAWSPTRTGEGFF

size: -
V: TRBV15
J: TRBJ1-2
D: -
DNA: TGTGCCACCAGCGCTGCAGGGGTCTATGGCTACACCTTC
CDR3: CATSAAGVYGYTF

size: once
V: TRBV18
J: TRBJ2-1
D: TRBD1
DNA: TGTGCCAGCTACCGGGACAGGGGGCTCTACAATGAGCAGTTCTTC
CDR3: CASYRDRGLYNEQFF

size: -
V: TRBV6-5
J: TRBJ2-5
D: TRBD1
DNA: TGTGCCAGCAGTTACTCGATGACAGGGTTCGAGACCCAGTACTTC
CDR3: CASSYSMTGFETQYF

size: -
V: TRBV7-3
J: TRBJ2-3
D: -
DNA: TGTGCCAGCAGCCCCGGCCCCTATAGCGCTGATACGCAGTATTTT
CDR3: CASSPGPYSADTQYF

size: -
V: TRBV7-9
J: TRBJ1-6
D: -
DNA: TGTGCCAGCAGCTCGAACAGGAGGGGTTATAATTCACCCCTCCACTTT
CDR3: CASSSNRRGYNSPLHF

size: -
V: TRBV18
J: TRBJ1-1
D: TRBD1
DNA: TGTGCCAGCTCACGGGACAGGGAACAACCGGCTTTCTTT
CDR3: CASSRDREQPAFF

size: -
V: TRBV4-3
J: TRBJ2-5
D: TRBD1
DNA: TGCGCCAGCAGCCAAGATGACAGGGGAGGAGAGACCCAGTACTTC
CDR3: CASSQDDRGGETQYF

size: -
V: TRBV7-2
J: TRBJ1-5
D: TRBD1
DNA: TGTGCCAGCAGCCGAACCGGGACAGGGGGTGGCAATCAGCCCCAGCATTTT
CDR3: CASSRTGTGGGNQPQHF

size: -
V: TRBV5-1
J: TRBJ2-7
D: -
DNA: TGCGCCAGCAGCTTGCTAACGGACACCGGGTCCTACGAGCAGTACTTC
CDR3: CASSLLTDTGSYEQYF

size: -
V: TRBV6-6
J: TRBJ1-1
D: -
DNA: TGTGCCAGCAGTCTCGGACATCCCACTGAAGCTTTCTTT
CDR3: CASSLGHPTEAFF